These T cell receptor beta chains were read from a single sample in a study of blood T cell repertoires in COVID-19. Measured with immunoSEQ multiplex PCR; TCRdb has only the in-frame clones, and not every one. Altogether fewer than 250,000 clones are present, roughly 85% being singletons, with the ten largest covering 3% to 4.5%. Sequenced: PBMCs or T cells enriched from blood (not recorded which). Receptors were obtained from a woman in her forties who had been exposed to COVID-19. Each CDR3 is given with its conserved first and last residue. The D gene is left open where the match is weak. Some rows mark clone size as missing; the rest say once, few, many or name a class of expanded clone.

size	V	D	J	DNA	CDR3
-	TRBV7-3	-	TRBJ2-2	TGTGCCAGCAGCCGTCAGGGGCCGGGGGGCACCGGGGAGCTGTTTTTT	CASSRQGPGGTGELFF
-	TRBV7-2	-	TRBJ2-3	TGTGCCAGCAGCGAGTCCGGCACAGATACGCAGTATTTT	CASSESGTDTQYF
-	TRBV7-3	-	TRBJ2-1	TGTGCCAGCAGCCCCGGGACATCCTACAATGAGCAGTTCTTC	CASSPGTSYNEQFF
-	TRBV7-2	TRBD2	TRBJ2-7	TGTGCCAGCAGCTTAGAAGGTAGCGGGGGCGGGGACTACGAGCAGTACTTC	CASSLEGSGGGDYEQYF
-	TRBV7-3	TRBD2	TRBJ2-1	TGTGCCAGCAGCCCCAGGAGCGGGGCATCCTACAATGAGCAGTTCTTC	CASSPRSGASYNEQFF
-	TRBV7-3	-	TRBJ1-1	TGTGCCAGCAGCTTAACCGGCGGTAATGGGAACACTGAAGCTTTCTTT	CASSLTGGNGNTEAFF
-	TRBV6-6	TRBD1	TRBJ2-1	TGTGCCAGCAGTCCCGGGACAGGGGCCAACAATGAGCAGTTCTTC	CASSPGTGANNEQFF
-	TRBV5-4	-	TRBJ2-7	TGTGCCAGCAGCCCGGGGACTCGTGCAAGGTACGAGCAGTACTTC	CASSPGTRARYEQYF
once	TRBV9	TRBD1	TRBJ1-2	TGTGCCAGCAGCCCTGACAGGGGCCAAACTAACTATGGCTACACCTTC	CASSPDRGQTNYGYTF
-	TRBV7-9	-	TRBJ2-2	TGTGCCAGCAGCTTAAGGGACATAAACACCGGGGAGCTGTTTTTT	CASSLRDINTGELFF
-	TRBV5-6	-	TRBJ1-1	TGTGCCAGCAGCTCCCGGAGGGGCTCTGAAGCTTTCTTT	CASSSRRGSEAFF
-	TRBV12-3/TRBV12-4	-	TRBJ1-2	TGTGCCAGCAGTTTAAACAGTGGCGGCTACACCTTC	CASSLNSGGYTF
-	TRBV6-6	-	TRBJ1-3	TGTGCCAGCAGTAACAGGGTTTCCTCTGGAAACACCATATATTTT	CASSNRVSSGNTIYF
-	TRBV19	-	TRBJ1-1	TGTGCCAGTAGTATAGATCGGTGGGAGGTTGAAGCTTTCTTT	CASSIDRWEVEAFF
-	TRBV3-1/TRBV3-2	TRBD1	TRBJ1-1	TGTGCCAGCAGCCGGGAAGGGGGCGGCGACACTGAAGCTTTCTTT	CASSREGGGDTEAFF
-	TRBV3-1/TRBV3-2	-	TRBJ1-5	TGTGCCAGCAGCCAGTACGGTCAGCCCCAGCATTTT	CASSQYGQPQHF
-	TRBV7-9	TRBD2	TRBJ2-2	TGTGCCAGCAGCCCCCGGACTAGCTTGGCCGGGGAGCTGTTTTTT	CASSPRTSLAGELFF
-	TRBV19	TRBD1	TRBJ1-4	TGTGCCAGTAGTCCCTTTGGGACAGATGAAAAACTGTTTTTT	CASSPFGTDEKLFF
-	TRBV6-2/TRBV6-3	-	TRBJ1-1	TGTGCCAGCAGTTCCCGGTCGGGGGCTGAAGCTTTCTTT	CASSSRSGAEAFF
once	TRBV30	TRBD1	TRBJ1-2	TGTGCCTGGGGGTGGGACAGATCGTTCTATGGCTACACCTTC	CAWGWDRSFYGYTF
-	TRBV7-3	TRBD1	TRBJ1-2	TGTGCCAGCAGCCCCATGGGACAGGGGATAGGTTTGAGTGGCTACACCTTC	CASSPMGQGIGLSGYTF
once	TRBV5-1	-	TRBJ1-6	TGCGCCAGCAGCTTGGACTTTGTTTCACCCCTCCACTTT	CASSLDFVSPLHF
once	TRBV4-2	TRBD1	TRBJ1-5	TGTGCCAGCAGCCAAACCGGACAGGAAGGAGGAAGTGAGCCCCAGCATTTT	CASSQTGQEGGSEPQHF
once	TRBV23-1	-	TRBJ1-1	TGCGCCAGGCAGGACACTGAAGCTTTCTTT	CARQDTEAFF
-	TRBV6-4	TRBD1	TRBJ2-3	TGTGCCAGCAGCCGGACAGGGGGCGGTACCGCAGATACGCAGTATTTT	CASSRTGGGTADTQYF
-	TRBV12-3/TRBV12-4	-	TRBJ2-4	TGTGCCAGCAGTCCGGGGACTCGGAGGCAGTACTTC	CASSPGTRRQYF
-	TRBV4-1	TRBD1	TRBJ1-1	TGCGCCAGCAGTTCAAGGTGGACAGGGCTAGCTGAAGCTTTCTTT	CASSSRWTGLAEAFF
-	TRBV19	-	TRBJ1-4	TGTGCCAGTATTAAAGCGGCGGCAGCTAATGAAAAACTGTTTTTT	CASIKAAAANEKLFF
-	TRBV28	-	TRBJ2-5	TGTGCCAGCAGTCTTGGGGGGCAAGAGACCCAGTACTTC	CASSLGGQETQYF
-	TRBV15	-	TRBJ1-1	TGTGCCACCAGCAGAGGGGGGGGCAGTAACACTGAAGCTTTCTTT	CATSRGGGSNTEAFF
-	TRBV5-6	TRBD2	TRBJ2-5	TGTGCCAGCAGCGGACTCCTAGCGGGGGGGCCGGAGACCCAGTACTTC	CASSGLLAGGPETQYF
-	TRBV2	TRBD1	TRBJ1-6	TGTGCCAGCAGAGGACAGGGTGGCTCCTATAATTCACCCCTCCACTTT	CASRGQGGSYNSPLHF
once	TRBV28	TRBD2	TRBJ2-7	TGTGCCATTACTAGCGGCTCCTACGAGCAGTACTTC	CAITSGSYEQYF
-	TRBV6-4	-	TRBJ1-2	TGTGCCACCCATAACGGACACCAATACACCTTC	CATHNGHQYTF
-	TRBV5-1	-	TRBJ1-3	TGCGCCAGCAGCTTGTCTTCTGGAAACACCATATATTTT	CASSLSSGNTIYF
-	TRBV7-7	-	TRBJ1-6	TGTGCCAGCCGGGGGGACCGCTCCTATAATTCACCCCTCCACTTT	CASRGDRSYNSPLHF
-	TRBV19	-	TRBJ1-1	TGTGCCAGTAGTGGGCCATGGAACACTGAAGCTTTCTTT	CASSGPWNTEAFF
-	TRBV27	-	TRBJ2-7	TGTGCCAGCAGTTTATTTGCACAGGACTCCTACGAGCAGTACTTC	CASSLFAQDSYEQYF
-	TRBV5-6	-	TRBJ2-3	TGTGCCAGCAGCTTGCGCGGGGATAAGCAGTATTTT	CASSLRGDKQYF
-	TRBV6-6	-	TRBJ2-2	TGTGCCAGCAGCCCGGGGATGGTCGGCCTCACCGGGGAGCTGTTTTTT	CASSPGMVGLTGELFF
-	TRBV18	-	TRBJ1-4	TGTGCCAGCTCACCCCTAATTAATGAAAAACTGTTTTTT	CASSPLINEKLFF
few	TRBV7-2	TRBD2	TRBJ2-2	TGTGCCAGCAGCTCTATCTGGGGAGCGGGGGTGAACACCGGGGAGCTGTTTTTT	CASSSIWGAGVNTGELFF
-	TRBV5-1	TRBD1	TRBJ1-1	TGCGCCAGCAGCTTCCGTCCCGGGACAGGGGGGAAGAACACTGAAGCTTTCTTT	CASSFRPGTGGKNTEAFF
few	TRBV7-9	TRBD2	TRBJ2-7	TGTGCCAGCAGCAGAACTAGCGGGGGAAGGGACGAGCAGTACTTC	CASSRTSGGRDEQYF
-	TRBV5-6	-	TRBJ1-2	TGTGCCAGCAGGTTCCAGGGGCCTGACTATGGCTACACCTTC	CASRFQGPDYGYTF
-	TRBV5-6	TRBD1	TRBJ1-2	TGTGCCAGCACCAAGCCGGGACAGGGTATCCGTGGCTACACCTTC	CASTKPGQGIRGYTF
-	TRBV7-2	-	TRBJ2-6	TGTGCCAGTGCCACAGGGTTCTCTGGGGCCAACGTCCTGACTTTC	CASATGFSGANVLTF
-	TRBV27	-	TRBJ2-7	TGTGCCAGCAGTCTTCAGCCGCAGGGCCAGTACGAGCAGTACTTC	CASSLQPQGQYEQYF
-	TRBV28	-	TRBJ1-2	TGTGCCAGCAGTTTCGGGGGGAAAGGAGGCTATGGCTACACCTTC	CASSFGGKGGYGYTF
-	TRBV2	-	TRBJ1-5	TGTGCCAGCAGGGAGGACAGTCATCAGCCCCAGCATTTT	CASREDSHQPQHF
-	TRBV19	-	TRBJ2-3	TGTGCCAGTAGTATAGAAGGGCGGGGGCTCACAGATACGCAGTATTTT	CASSIEGRGLTDTQYF
-	TRBV6-4	TRBD1	TRBJ1-1	TGTGCCAGCAGTGACTCGGCTCAGCGGGACAGGGGGCTTCTGAACACTGAAGCTTTCTTT	CASSDSAQRDRGLLNTEAFF
-	TRBV10-3	TRBD2	TRBJ2-5	TGTGCCATTGGGGGGTTAGCGGGGGAGAGAGGGCCCCAAGAGACCCAGTACTTC	CAIGGLAGERGPQETQYF
-	TRBV19	-	TRBJ1-5	TGTGCCAGTAGTATAGATATCCGCAGGTCCAATCAGCCCCAGCATTTT	CASSIDIRRSNQPQHF
-	TRBV2	TRBD1	TRBJ1-5	TGTGCCAGTGCCCTAGGACAGGGACATCAGCCCCAGCATTTT	CASALGQGHQPQHF
-	TRBV30	TRBD2	TRBJ2-7	TGTGCCTGGAGTGTCGGCGGGGGGTACGAGCAGTACTTC	CAWSVGGGYEQYF
few	TRBV13	TRBD1	TRBJ2-7	TGTGCCAGCAGCTCCACGGTTTCAGGGGGCGCCTACGAGCAGTACTTC	CASSSTVSGGAYEQYF